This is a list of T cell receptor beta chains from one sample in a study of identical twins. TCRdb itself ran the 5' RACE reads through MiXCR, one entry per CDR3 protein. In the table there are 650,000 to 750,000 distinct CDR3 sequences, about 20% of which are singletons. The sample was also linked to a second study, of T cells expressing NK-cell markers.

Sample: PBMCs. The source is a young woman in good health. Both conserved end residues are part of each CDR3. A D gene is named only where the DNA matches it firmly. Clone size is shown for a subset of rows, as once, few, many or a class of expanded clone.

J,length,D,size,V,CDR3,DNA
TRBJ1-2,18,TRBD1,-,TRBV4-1,CASSQRPWAQQGTYGYTF,TGCGCCAGCAGCCAACGACCCTGGGCCCAACAGGGGACCTATGGCTACACCTTC
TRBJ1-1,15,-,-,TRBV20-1,CSARDFLRGDTEAFF,TGCAGTGCTAGAGATTTTCTTAGGGGGGACACTGAAGCTTTCTTT
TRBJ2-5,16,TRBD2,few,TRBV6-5,CASSYGAAGGRETQYF,TGTGCCAGCAGTTACGGTGCCGCGGGGGGGCGAGAGACCCAGTACTTC
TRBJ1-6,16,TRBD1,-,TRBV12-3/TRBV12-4,CASSRYDREANSPLHF,TGTGCCAGCAGCCGCTACGACAGGGAGGCTAATTCACCCCTCCACTTT
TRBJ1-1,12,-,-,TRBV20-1,CSARRQSAEAFF,TGCAGTGCCAGACGACAGTCGGCTGAAGCTTTCTTT
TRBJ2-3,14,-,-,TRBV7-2,CASSFRQTTDTQYF,TGTGCCAGCAGCTTTCGACAGACCACAGATACGCAGTATTTT
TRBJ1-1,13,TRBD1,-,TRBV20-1,CSARGTAYTEAFF,TGCAGTGCACGCGGGACAGCCTACACTGAAGCTTTCTTT
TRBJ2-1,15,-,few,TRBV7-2,CASSLSPVRYNEQFF,TGTGCCAGCAGCTTATCGCCGGTTCGCTACAATGAGCAGTTCTTC
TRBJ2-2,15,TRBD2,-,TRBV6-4,CASSESGGDTGELFF,TGTGCCAGCAGCGAAAGCGGGGGTGACACCGGGGAGCTGTTTTTT
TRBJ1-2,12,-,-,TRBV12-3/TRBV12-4,CASRAGVNGYTF,TGTGCCAGCAGAGCCGGGGTTAATGGCTACACCTTC
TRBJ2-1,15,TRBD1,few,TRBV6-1,CASSPGTGRRNEQFF,TGTGCCAGCAGCCCCGGGACAGGGAGGCGAAATGAGCAGTTCTTC
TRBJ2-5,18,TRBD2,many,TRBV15,CATSSKLGLAGPGKTQYF,TGTGCCACCAGCAGCAAGCTTGGACTAGCGGGACCTGGGAAGACCCAGTACTTC
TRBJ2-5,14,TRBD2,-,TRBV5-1,CASSLGLGHETQYF,TGCGCCAGCAGCCTAGGACTAGGCCACGAGACCCAGTACTTC
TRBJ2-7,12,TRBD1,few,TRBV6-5,CASSDTGGKQYF,TGTGCCAGCAGTGATACAGGGGGTAAGCAGTACTTC
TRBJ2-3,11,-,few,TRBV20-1,CSAPLPETQYF,TGCAGTGCTCCACTTCCCGAAACGCAGTATTTT
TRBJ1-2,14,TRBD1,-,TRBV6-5,CASSSGGRVYGYTF,TGTGCCAGCAGTTCAGGGGGGAGGGTCTATGGCTACACCTTC
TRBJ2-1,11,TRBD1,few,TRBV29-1,CSVGQGDEQFF,TGCAGCGTCGGACAGGGAGATGAGCAGTTCTTC
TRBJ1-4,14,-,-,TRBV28,CASSFQGLNEKLFF,TGTGCCAGCAGTTTCCAGGGGCTTAATGAAAAACTGTTTTTT
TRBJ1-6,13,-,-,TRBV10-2,CASSDRNNSPLHF,TGCGCCAGCAGTGACAGAAATAATTCACCCCTCCACTTT
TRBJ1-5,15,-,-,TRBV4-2,CASSQEGQSGQPQHF,TGTGCCAGCAGCCAAGAGGGCCAAAGCGGGCAGCCCCAGCATTTT
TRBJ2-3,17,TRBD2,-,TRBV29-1,CSVMRLLSGGRTDTQYF,TGCAGCGTGATGCGACTCCTTAGCGGGGGCCGCACAGATACGCAGTATTTT
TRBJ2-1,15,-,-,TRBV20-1,CSASPGTRSYNEQFF,TGCAGTGCTAGCCCCGGGACAAGATCCTACAATGAGCAGTTCTTC
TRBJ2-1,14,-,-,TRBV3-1,CASSRTYRENEQFF,TGTGCCAGCAGCCGAACATACAGGGAAAATGAGCAGTTCTTC
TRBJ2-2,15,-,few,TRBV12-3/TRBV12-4,CASSFAGSRTGELFF,TGTGCCAGCAGTTTTGCAGGGTCCAGGACCGGGGAGCTGTTTTTT
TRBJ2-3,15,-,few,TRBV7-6,CASSPVGGKTDTQYF,TGTGCCAGCAGCCCAGTCGGCGGGAAGACAGATACGCAGTATTTT
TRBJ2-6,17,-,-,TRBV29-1,CSVGSGIVGTGANVLTF,TGCAGCGTTGGGTCAGGGATTGTCGGGACTGGGGCCAACGTCCTGACTTTC
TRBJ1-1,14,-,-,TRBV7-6,CASSSYRSVTEAFF,TGTGCCAGCAGCTCCTACAGGTCGGTCACTGAAGCTTTCTTT
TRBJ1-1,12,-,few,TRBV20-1,CSALIGQFRAFF,TGCAGTGCCCTTATTGGACAGTTTAGGGCTTTCTTT